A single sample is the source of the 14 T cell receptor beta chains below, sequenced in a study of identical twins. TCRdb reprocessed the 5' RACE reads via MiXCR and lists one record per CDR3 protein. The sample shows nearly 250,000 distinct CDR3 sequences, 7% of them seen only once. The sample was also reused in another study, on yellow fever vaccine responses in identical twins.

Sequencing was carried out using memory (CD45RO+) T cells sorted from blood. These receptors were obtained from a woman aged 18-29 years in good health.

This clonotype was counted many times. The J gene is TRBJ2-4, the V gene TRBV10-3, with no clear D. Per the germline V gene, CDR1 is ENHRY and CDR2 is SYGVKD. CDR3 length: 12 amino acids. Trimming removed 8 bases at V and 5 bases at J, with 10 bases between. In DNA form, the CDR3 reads TGTGCCATCTCTAATGACCAAAACATTCAGTACTTC. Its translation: CAISNDQNIQYF.

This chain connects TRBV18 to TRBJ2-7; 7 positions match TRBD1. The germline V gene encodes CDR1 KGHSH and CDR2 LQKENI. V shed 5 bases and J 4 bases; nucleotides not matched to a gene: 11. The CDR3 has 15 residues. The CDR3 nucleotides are TGTGCCAGCTCATCGTCGACAGGGAAGATGTACGAGCAGTACTTC. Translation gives CASSSSTGKMYEQYF.

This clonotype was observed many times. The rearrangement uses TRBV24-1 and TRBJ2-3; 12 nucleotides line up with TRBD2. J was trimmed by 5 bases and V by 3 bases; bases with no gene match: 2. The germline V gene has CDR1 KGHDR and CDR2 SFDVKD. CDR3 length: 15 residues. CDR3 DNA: TGTGCCACCAGTGATATGGGACTAGCGGGAGATACGCAGTATTTT. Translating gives CATSDMGLAGDTQYF.

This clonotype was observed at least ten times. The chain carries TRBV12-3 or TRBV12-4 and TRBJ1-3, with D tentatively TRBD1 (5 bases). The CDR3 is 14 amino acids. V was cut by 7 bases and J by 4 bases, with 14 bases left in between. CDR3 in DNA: TGTGCCAGCAAACCCACGGACAAAGGAAACACCATATATTTT. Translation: CASKPTDKGNTIYF.

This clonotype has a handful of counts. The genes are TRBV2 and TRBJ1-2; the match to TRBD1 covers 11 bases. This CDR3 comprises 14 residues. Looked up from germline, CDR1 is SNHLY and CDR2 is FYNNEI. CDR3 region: CAPSQGQGGYGYTF. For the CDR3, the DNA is TGTGCTCCCTCCCAGGGACAGGGGGGCTATGGCTACACCTTC.

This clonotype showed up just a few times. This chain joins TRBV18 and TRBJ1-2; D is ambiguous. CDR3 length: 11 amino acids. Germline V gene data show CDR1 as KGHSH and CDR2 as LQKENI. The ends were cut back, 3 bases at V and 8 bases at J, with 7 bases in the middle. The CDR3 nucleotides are TGTGCCAGCTCACCTTATCAGGGCTACACCTTC. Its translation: CASSPYQGYTF.

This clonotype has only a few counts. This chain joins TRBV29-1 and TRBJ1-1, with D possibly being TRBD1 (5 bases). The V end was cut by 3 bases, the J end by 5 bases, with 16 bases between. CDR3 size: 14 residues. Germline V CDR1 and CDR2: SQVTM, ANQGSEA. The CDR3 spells CSVEVSLRGTEAFF. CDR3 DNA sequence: TGCAGCGTTGAGGTGTCCCTAAGGGGTACTGAAGCTTTCTTT.

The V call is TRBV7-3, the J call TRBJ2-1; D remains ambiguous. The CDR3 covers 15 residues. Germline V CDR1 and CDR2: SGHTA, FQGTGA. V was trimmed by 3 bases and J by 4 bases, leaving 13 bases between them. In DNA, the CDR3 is TGTGCCAGCAGCTTTGCTGGCAGCCTTTACAATGAGCAGTTCTTC. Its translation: CASSFAGSLYNEQFF.

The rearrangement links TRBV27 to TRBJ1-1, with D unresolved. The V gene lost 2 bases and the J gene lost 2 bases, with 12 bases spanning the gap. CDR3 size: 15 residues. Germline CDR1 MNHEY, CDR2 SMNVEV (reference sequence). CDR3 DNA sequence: TGTGCCAGCAGTTTAAGGCAGGAGATAAACACTGAAGCTTTCTTT. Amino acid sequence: CASSLRQEINTEAFF.

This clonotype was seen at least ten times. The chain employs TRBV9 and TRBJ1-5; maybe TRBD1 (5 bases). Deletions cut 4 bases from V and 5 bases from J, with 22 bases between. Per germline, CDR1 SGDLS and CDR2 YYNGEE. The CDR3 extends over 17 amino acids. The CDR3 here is CASSTGTPGSWDQPQHF. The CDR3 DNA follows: TGTGCCAGCAGCACGGGGACCCCAGGCTCTTGGGATCAGCCCCAGCATTTT.

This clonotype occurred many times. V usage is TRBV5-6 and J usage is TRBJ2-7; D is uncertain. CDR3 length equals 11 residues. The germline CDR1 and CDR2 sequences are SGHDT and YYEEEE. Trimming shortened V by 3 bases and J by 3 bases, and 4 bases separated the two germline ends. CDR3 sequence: CASSYDYEQYF. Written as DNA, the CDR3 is TGTGCCAGCAGCTATGACTACGAGCAGTACTTC.

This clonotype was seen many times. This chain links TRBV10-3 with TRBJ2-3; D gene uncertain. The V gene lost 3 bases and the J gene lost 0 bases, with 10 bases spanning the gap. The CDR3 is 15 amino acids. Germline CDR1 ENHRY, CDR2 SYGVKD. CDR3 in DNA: TGTGCCATCAGTGATGTAGGACGTAGCACAGATACGCAGTATTTT. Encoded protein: CAISDVGRSTDTQYF.

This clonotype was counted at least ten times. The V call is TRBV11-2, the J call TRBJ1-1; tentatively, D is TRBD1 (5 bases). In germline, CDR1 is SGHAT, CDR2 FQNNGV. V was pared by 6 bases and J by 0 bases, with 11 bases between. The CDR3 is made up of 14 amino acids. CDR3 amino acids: CASSTQGMNTEAFF. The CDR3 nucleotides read TGTGCCAGCAGTACCCAGGGCATGAACACTGAAGCTTTCTTT.

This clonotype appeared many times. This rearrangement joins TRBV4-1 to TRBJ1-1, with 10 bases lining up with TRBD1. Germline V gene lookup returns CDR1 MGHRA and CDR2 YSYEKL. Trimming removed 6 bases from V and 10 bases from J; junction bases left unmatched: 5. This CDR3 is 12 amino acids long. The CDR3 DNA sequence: TGCGCCAGCAGGGGACAGGGGAGGGGAGCTTTCTTT. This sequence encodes CASRGQGRGAFF.